This record covers a single T cell receptor (beta chain). Its antigen is still unknown. One base away there is no much larger clone; base qualities are not given. This record belongs to a study of cytomegalovirus exposure and HLA in healthy donors (dated by TCRdb to about 2017). In terms of the full investigation: In an earlier analysis of 450 to 750 of the donors, approximately 300 Gb of sequence data and approximately 120 million unique TCR beta sequences from roughly 190 million T cells were reported. A later genetic analysis used genome-wide SNP genotypes for about 60% of the roughly 670 donors, treating that subset as a discovery cohort. Roughly 5 DR-DQ haplotypes were treated as single units for association and clustering because of strong linkage in the cohort. Of the approximately 400 genotyped donors, 80% to 90% were placed in the genetic ancestry cluster associated with self-reported Caucasian donors. The number of typed donors differed by locus: roughly 629-640 for A, B, C, DRB1 and DQB1; some 500 for DQA1; approximately 600 for DPA1; and roughly 450 for DPB1. On average, 235,054 unique TCR beta nucleotide sequences were sequenced per donor among 398 genotyped donors of the cohort, with about 19% of those sequences being non-productive. A later analysis re-analyzed previously published TCR beta repertoires from 666 donors and added high-resolution HLA genotyping to study TCR occurrence patterns. Rather than using new phenotypic data, the later analysis identified candidate immune exposures from TCR beta sequences and from how often those sequences occurred across donors. Both class I and class II loci were covered by HLA typing, at four-digit resolution. Every repertoire in the discovery cohort had been generated on one and the same sequencing platform. To decide whether each TCR beta V gene segment behaved as functional or pseudogenic, an earlier analysis of approximately 620 of the donors relied on high-throughput TCR beta sequencing. In addition to the first cohort of 666 subjects, a separate validation cohort of 130 or so different subjects was used. The study aimed to test whether cataloging public T cell receptors could reveal signatures of past pathogen exposure. The T cell repertoires of several hundred subjects were profiled by immunosequencing and related to cytomegalovirus serostatus. The study combined high-throughput TCR immunosequencing, statistical association of individual TCRs with disease status, and machine learning to predict cytomegalovirus infection status. Alongside the repertoire data, information on donor age, sex, ethnicity and CMV serostatus was compiled. Roughly 300 gigabases of sequencing data and 80 million or so unique TCR sequences were included in an early release covering roughly 700 HLA-typed donors.

The cohort comprised hundreds of healthy bone marrow donors. All cohort members were sampled while nominally healthy, although unrecorded immune exposures were likely present. The donor was CMV seronegative and was included in the group of hundreds of seronegative cohort members. Each donor provided a peripheral blood sample, and peripheral blood mononuclear cells were used for TCR beta sequencing. Genomic DNA was extracted from the blood cell samples with the Qiagen DNeasy Blood Extraction Kit. The library was prepared using the immunoSEQ multiplex PCR assay. For the multiplex PCR, a mixture combining 60 forward primers for TCR Vbeta segments and 13 reverse primers for TCR Jbeta segments was used. The CDR3 region of rearranged TCR beta genes was amplified from genomic DNA by a multiplex PCR assay. Amplified TCR beta libraries were sequenced as 87-base-pair reads on the Illumina HiSeq System. In the authors' own workflow: A later analysis counted 65 million to 90 million unique TCR beta chains across the 550 to 700 repertoires, and roughly 10 million of these chains were shared by at least two donors. Raw reads were error-corrected and collapsed into unique sequences with a nearest-neighbor algorithm that merged closely related sequences to remove PCR and sequencing errors. Alignment of CDR3 sequences to IMGT reference sequences was used to assign V, D and J gene segments. For a sequence to be retained, at least a six-nucleotide match to both a V gene segment and a J gene segment was required. Rearrangements were called productive when the CDR3 lacked stop codons and stayed in frame with V and J; all others were non-productive. CDR3 was defined according to IMGT convention as the region running from the second conserved V-encoded cysteine to the conserved J-encoded phenylalanine. In an earlier analysis of some 550 of the donors, sequences lacking an unambiguous match to a single V gene segment were excluded. In an earlier analysis of 500 to 750 of the donors, V segments were called functional above 56.7% productive rearrangements and were called segregating when the between-donor standard deviation exceeded 5%. A statistical classification framework was built for diagnosing cytomegalovirus status from the catalog of TCR beta chain sequences. A later analysis assigned V and J genes by comparing TCR nucleotide sequences with IMGT/GENE-DB human TR gene sequences. In a later analysis, CDR3 sequences and most-parsimonious VDJ recombination scenarios were assigned using the TCRdist pipeline. A later analysis defined each TCR beta chain by its CDR3 amino acid sequence plus V-gene family, and excluded reads lacking a unique V-gene family. As a way to deal with suspected cross-contamination and a sequencing artifact, a later analysis dropped over 550 nucleotide sequences that were highly shared and had low generation probability. In a later analysis, a clonal expansion index was calculated for each public chain from normalized within-repertoire ranks of inferred template counts. A later analysis computed generation probabilities with a VDJ recombination model fitted to out-of-frame rearrangements, and checked the results against IGoR. In a later analysis, hypergeometric tests were used to score TCR-TCR, TCR-HLA and TCR-CMV co-occurrence, with a repertoire-size bias correction applied to TCR pairs. In a later analysis, false discovery rates were estimated by permuting HLA or CMV assignments 20 times. A later analysis grouped co-occurring TCRs with DBSCAN, adding TCRdist sequence similarity when clustering within HLA-allele-positive subsets. For co-occurrence clustering, repertoires with fewer than 30,000 or more than 120,000 public chains were excluded, along with five repertoires with anomalous nucleotide sharing. The clones in this table, taken by TCRdb from immuneACCESS, are in-frame only. Not every clone is retained; where verified, under half of the shortfall comes from an unresolved V gene, and the cause of the rest is unknown. V, J and clone size were drawn from that table, and D and trimming were deduced from the DNA. Across this sample there are approximately 150,000 clones, with 75% seen only once. The top ten clones comprise approximately 2.4% of the sample.

Summary of the overall study and its limitations: Because HLA typing was missing for some donors at each locus, association tests included only the typed subset. The only immune exposure information available for the cohort was CMV serostatus. The sequencing pipeline was judged likely to have produced a cluster of highly shared sequence variants as a technical artifact. In a later analysis, most CMV-associated TCR beta chains were found to appear HLA-restricted, with HLA associations seemingly driven largely by CMV exposure. In a later analysis, over 15,000 TCR beta sequences were associated with specific HLA alleles at a false discovery rate of 0.05. Because counts were too low, 15 to 20 rarely observed V segments, including chromosome 9 orphons, were left out of the earlier analysis of several hundred of the donors. Compared with equally common non-associated chains, HLA-associated TCR beta chains in a later analysis were more clonally expanded and had lower generation probabilities. In an earlier analysis of 450 to 750 of the donors, most TCR beta V segments appeared in productive rearrangements about 87% or about 30% of the time, broadly matching IMGT annotations. In a later genetic analysis, a missense DCLRE1C variant was associated with V-gene and J-gene trimming of TCR beta chains, and the association was replicated in an independent cohort. The authors suggested that the approach could potentially be extended to other disease states and immunological phenotypes. Most TCR sequences were observed very rarely across donors, whereas some public TCRs were present in many individuals. Strong co-occurrence of HLA alleles, especially DR and DQ, made assigning TCR associations to individual alleles difficult. A later analysis found that TCR association rates varied across HLA loci, with DRB1 alleles showing the most associated TCRs and HLA-C alleles the fewest. Some IMGT-functional V segments, including TRBV6-2 and TRBV6-3, could not be distinguished by the 87-base-pair reads and were therefore excluded. In the study, approximately 160 TCR beta chains were listed as associated with cytomegalovirus. In vitro tests confirmed that three of the cytomegalovirus-associated TCR beta chains recognize cytomegalovirus antigens. A further reported finding was that TCR beta sequences accurately predicted the HLA-A and HLA-B alleles for most subjects in the first cohort. Several of the top co-occurrence clusters appeared to be linked to parvovirus B19, influenza, CMV and Epstein-Barr virus, according to a later analysis. The cohort was sequenced for TCR beta chains only, and without alpha or paired-chain data the features that could be detected were limited. In both the original and validation cohorts, the classifier was reported to diagnose cytomegalovirus status with high specificity and sensitivity. Correlated functional status among segregating V segments might reflect linkage disequilibrium, but an unknown experimental factor could not be ruled out. Roughly uniform sequencing depth across donors was assumed in presence/absence analyses, although this assumption may not hold. In a later genetic analysis, fewer N-insertions in productive TCRs were reported among donors in an Asian-associated ancestry cluster than the roughly 640-donor mean.

The CDR3 holds 15 amino acids from the cysteine to the phenylalanine. Only the CDR3 DNA stays, 45 bases, in frame from base 1. The chain couples TRBV21-1 to TRBJ2-5; the table's D call of TRBD2 was not tested on the DNA. TRBV21-1 is noted as a pseudogene. The sequencing input was PBMCs. This TCR derives from a female donor in good health and CMV-seronegative. CDR3 loop: CASSPGLAGVETQYF. At the DNA level, the sequence is TGTGCCAGCAGCCCGGGACTAGCGGGAGTAGAGACCCAGTACTTC.